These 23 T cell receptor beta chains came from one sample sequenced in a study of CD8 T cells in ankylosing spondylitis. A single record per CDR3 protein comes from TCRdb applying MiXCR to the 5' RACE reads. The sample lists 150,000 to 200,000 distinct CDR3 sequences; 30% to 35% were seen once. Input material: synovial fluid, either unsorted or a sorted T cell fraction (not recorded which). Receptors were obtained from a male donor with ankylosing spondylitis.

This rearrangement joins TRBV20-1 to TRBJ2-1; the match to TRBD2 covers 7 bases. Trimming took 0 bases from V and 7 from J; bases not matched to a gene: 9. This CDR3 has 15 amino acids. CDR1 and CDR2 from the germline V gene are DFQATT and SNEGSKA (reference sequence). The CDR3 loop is CSARDLGGGPNEQFF. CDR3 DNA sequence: TGCAGTGCTAGAGATCTTGGGGGAGGGCCGAATGAGCAGTTCTTC.

The CDR3 DNA reads TGCGCCAGCAGCTTTGGGACAGGCACCTACAATGAGCAGTTCTTC. This codes for CASSFGTGTYNEQFF. This chain joins TRBV5-1 and TRBJ2-1; TRBD1 agrees at 8 bases. The CDR3 runs 15 residues. Germline CDR1 SGHRS, CDR2 YFSETQ. The V and J ends lost 2 bases and 2 bases, in that order; junction bases with no gene match: 3.

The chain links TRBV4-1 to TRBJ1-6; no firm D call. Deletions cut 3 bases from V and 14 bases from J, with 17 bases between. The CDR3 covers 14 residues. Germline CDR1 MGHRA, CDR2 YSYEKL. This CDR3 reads CASSHERTGRALHF. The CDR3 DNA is TGCGCCAGCAGCCACGAGCGTACCGGGAGGGCCCTCCACTTT.

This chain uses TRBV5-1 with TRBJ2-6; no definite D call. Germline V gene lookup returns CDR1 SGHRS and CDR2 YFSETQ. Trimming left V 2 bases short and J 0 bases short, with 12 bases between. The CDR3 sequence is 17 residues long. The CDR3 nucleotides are TGCGCCAGCAGCTTTGGCAGGCCCTCCTCTGGGGCCAACGTCCTGACTTTC. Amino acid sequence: CASSFGRPSSGANVLTF.

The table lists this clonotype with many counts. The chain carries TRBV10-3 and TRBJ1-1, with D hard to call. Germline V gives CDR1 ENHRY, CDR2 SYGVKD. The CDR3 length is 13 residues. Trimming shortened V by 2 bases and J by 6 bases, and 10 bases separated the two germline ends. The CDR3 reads CAISERPGAEAFF. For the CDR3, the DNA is TGTGCCATCAGTGAGAGGCCGGGCGCTGAAGCTTTCTTT.

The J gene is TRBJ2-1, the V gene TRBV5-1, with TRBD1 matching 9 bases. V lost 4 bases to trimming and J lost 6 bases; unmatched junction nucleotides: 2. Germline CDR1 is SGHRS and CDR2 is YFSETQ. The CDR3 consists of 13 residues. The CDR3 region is CASSKTGGNEQFF. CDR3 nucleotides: TGCGCCAGCAGCAAGACAGGGGGCAATGAGCAGTTCTTC.

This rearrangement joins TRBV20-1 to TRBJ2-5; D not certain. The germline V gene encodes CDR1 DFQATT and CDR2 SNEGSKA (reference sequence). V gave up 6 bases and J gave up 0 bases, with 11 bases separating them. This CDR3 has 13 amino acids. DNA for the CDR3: TGCAGTGCCCCCAATCTAAACCAAGAGACCCAGTACTTC. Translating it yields CSAPNLNQETQYF.

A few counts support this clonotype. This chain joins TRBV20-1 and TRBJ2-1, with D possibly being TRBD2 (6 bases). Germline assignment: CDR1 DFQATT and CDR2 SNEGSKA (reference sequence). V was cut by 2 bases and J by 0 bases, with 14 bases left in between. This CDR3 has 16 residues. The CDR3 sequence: CSARHSGRSSYNEQFF. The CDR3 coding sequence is TGCAGTGCTAGACATAGCGGCAGGAGCTCCTACAATGAGCAGTTCTTC.

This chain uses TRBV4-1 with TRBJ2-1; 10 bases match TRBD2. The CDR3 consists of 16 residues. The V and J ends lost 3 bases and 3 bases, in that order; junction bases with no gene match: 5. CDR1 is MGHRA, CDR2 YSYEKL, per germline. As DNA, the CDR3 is TGCGCCAGCAGCCATCGGACTAGCGGAGTCTACAATGAGCAGTTCTTC. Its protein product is CASSHRTSGVYNEQFF.

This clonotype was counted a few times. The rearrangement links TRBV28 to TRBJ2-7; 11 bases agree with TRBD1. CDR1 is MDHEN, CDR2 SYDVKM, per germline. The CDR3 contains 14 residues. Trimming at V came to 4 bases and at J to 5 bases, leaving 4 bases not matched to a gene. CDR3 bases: TGTGCCAGCAGTTCCCGGGACAGGGGGAACGAGCAGTACTTC. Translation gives CASSSRDRGNEQYF.

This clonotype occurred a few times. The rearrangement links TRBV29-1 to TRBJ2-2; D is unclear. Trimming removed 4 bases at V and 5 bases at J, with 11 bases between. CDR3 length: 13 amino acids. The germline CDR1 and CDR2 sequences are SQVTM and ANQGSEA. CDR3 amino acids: CSVGGFVTGELFF. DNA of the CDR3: TGCAGCGTTGGGGGATTTGTAACCGGGGAGCTGTTTTTT.

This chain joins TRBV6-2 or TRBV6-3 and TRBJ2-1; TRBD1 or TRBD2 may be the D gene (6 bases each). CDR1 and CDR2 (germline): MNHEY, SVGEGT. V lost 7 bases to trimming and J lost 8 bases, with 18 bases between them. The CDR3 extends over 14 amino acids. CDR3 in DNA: TGTGCCAGCACCATAGGAGGGGGAGGCTATGAGCAGTTCTTC. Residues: CASTIGGGGYEQFF.

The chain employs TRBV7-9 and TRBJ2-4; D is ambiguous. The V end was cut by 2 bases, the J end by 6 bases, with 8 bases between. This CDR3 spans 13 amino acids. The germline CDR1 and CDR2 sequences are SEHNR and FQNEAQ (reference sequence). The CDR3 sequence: CASSLSVLNIQYF. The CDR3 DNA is TGTGCCAGCAGCTTATCAGTCCTAAACATTCAGTACTTC.

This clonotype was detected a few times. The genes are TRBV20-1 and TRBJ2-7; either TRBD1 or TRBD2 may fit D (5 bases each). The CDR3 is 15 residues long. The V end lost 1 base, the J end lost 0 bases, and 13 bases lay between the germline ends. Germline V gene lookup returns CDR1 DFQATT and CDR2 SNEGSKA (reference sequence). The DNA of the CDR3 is TGCAGTGCTAGAGGGGGCGGGTCAAGCTCCTACGAGCAGTACTTC. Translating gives CSARGGGSSSYEQYF.

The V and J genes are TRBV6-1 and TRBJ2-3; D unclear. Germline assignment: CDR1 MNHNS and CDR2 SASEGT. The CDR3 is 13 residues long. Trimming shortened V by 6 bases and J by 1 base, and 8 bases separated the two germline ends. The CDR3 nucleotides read TGTGCCAGCAGGAATTACCGCACAGATACGCAGTATTTT. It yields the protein CASRNYRTDTQYF.

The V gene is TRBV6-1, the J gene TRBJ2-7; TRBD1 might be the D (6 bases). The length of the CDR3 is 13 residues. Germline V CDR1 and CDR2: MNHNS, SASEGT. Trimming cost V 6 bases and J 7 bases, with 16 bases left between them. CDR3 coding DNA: TGTGCCAGCAGGGGATTACAGGGCCAAGAGCAGTACTTC. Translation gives CASRGLQGQEQYF.

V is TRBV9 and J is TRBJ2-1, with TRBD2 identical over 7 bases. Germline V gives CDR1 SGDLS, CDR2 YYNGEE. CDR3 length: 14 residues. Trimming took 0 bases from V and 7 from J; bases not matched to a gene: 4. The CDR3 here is CASSVGLGGNEQFF. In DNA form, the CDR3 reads TGTGCCAGCAGCGTAGGCCTGGGAGGGAATGAGCAGTTCTTC.

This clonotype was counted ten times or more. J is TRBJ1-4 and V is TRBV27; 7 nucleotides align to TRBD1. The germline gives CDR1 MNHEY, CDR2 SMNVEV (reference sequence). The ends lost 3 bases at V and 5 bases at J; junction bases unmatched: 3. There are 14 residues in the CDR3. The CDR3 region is CASSFGRGNEKLFF. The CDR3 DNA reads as TGTGCCAGCAGTTTCGGCAGGGGGAATGAAAAACTGTTTTTT.

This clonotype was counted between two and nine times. CDR3 in DNA: TGTGCCAGCACCCTGGACCCCAATAATTCACCCCTCCACTTT. Its translation: CASTLDPNNSPLHF. The rearrangement uses TRBV12-3 or TRBV12-4 and TRBJ1-6; D call uncertain. V was shortened by 7 bases and J by 5 bases, with 12 bases between the two germline ends. The CDR3 spans 14 residues.

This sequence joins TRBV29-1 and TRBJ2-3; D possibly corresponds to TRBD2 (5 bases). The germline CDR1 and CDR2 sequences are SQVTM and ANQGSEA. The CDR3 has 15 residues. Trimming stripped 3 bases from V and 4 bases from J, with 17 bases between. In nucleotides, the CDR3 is TGCAGCGTTGAGAGTCTGTCGGGGTACGCAGATACGCAGTATTTT. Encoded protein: CSVESLSGYADTQYF.

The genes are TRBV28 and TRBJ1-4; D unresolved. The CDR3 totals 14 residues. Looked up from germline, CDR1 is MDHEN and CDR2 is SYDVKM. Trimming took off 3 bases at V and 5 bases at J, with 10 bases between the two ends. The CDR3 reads CASSFDQQNEKLFF. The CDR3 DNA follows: TGTGCCAGCAGTTTTGACCAGCAAAATGAAAAACTGTTTTTT.

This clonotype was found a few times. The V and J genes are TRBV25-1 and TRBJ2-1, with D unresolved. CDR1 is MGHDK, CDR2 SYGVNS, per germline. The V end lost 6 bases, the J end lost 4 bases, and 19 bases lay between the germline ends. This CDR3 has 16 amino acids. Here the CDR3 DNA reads TGTGCCAGCAGCCCCTCGTCAGGATGGGTGTACAATGAGCAGTTCTTC. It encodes CASSPSSGWVYNEQFF.

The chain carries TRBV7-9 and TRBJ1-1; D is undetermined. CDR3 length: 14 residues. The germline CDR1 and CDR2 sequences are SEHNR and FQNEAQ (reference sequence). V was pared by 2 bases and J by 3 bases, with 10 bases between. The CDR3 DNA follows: TGTGCCAGCAGCTTACGAGACCGTTACACTGAAGCTTTCTTT. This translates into CASSLRDRYTEAFF.